One sample yielded the 22 T cell receptor beta chains listed below, sequenced in a study of blood T cells in healthy people across ages. With a J-beta primer mix and a sample-barcoded 5' primer, a second PCR ran about 6 to 11 cycles. TCRdb re-analysed the 5' RACE reads in MiXCR, keeping a single row per CDR3 protein. Here the sample spans hundreds of thousands of distinct CDR3 sequences, about a fifth being singletons. Sequenced material: blood. These receptors came from a man aged 65-85 years in good health.

This clonotype was observed a few times. V usage is TRBV15 and J usage is TRBJ1-3; D is unresolved. CDR1 is LNHNV, CDR2 YYDKDF, per germline (reference sequence). The CDR3 sequence is 18 residues long. V lost 3 bases and J 0 bases, leaving 18 bases between the germline ends. The CDR3 protein is CATSRGDGGFSSGNTIYF. CDR3 nucleotides: TGTGCCACCAGCAGGGGTGATGGTGGGTTCAGCTCTGGAAACACCATATATTTT.

In regard to this clonotype: A much larger clone sits a single nucleotide away, making a read error possible. V is TRBV30 and J is TRBJ1-2; D ambiguous. Trimming removed 0 bases from V and 2 bases from J, with 1 base in between. Per germline, CDR1 GTSNPN and CDR2 SVGIG (reference sequence). This CDR3 region has 11 residues. CDR3 protein: CAWSVNYGYTF. CDR3 nucleotide sequence: TGTGCCTGGAGTGTAAACTATGGCTACACCTTC.

This clonotype was found many times. The rearrangement uses TRBV2 and TRBJ2-3, with TRBD2 matching over 9 bases. The length of the CDR3 is 14 residues. Per the germline V gene, CDR1 is SNHLY and CDR2 is FYNNEI. V shed 9 bases and J 2 bases; nucleotides not matched to a gene: 6. The CDR3 sequence is CARRLAVPTDTQYF. CDR3 nucleotides: TGTGCCAGACGACTAGCGGTACCCACAGATACGCAGTATTTT.

The chain employs TRBV20-1 and TRBJ2-1; the D call may be TRBD1 or TRBD2 (5 bases each). V shed 5 bases and J shed 6 bases, with 17 bases lying between them. This CDR3 is built from 14 residues. The germline V gene has CDR1 DFQATT and CDR2 SNEGSKA (reference sequence). The CDR3 region is CSAAGARTVNEQFF. The CDR3 region has the DNA TGCAGTGCTGCCGGGGCGCGTACGGTCAATGAGCAGTTCTTC.

Only a few counts were recorded for this clonotype. The chain couples TRBV5-6 to TRBJ1-2, with D possibly being TRBD1 (5 bases). The CDR3 is 13 amino acids. Trimming shortened V by 4 bases and J by 4 bases, and 11 bases separated the two germline ends. Germline values: CDR1 SGHDT, CDR2 YYEEEE. The CDR3 coding sequence is TGTGCCAGCAGCGTAACAGGAGGCTATGGCTACACCTTC. Protein: CASSVTGGYGYTF.

The chain recombines TRBV6-1 with TRBJ1-1; D is uncertain. The CDR3 sequence is 12 residues long. Germline assignment: CDR1 MNHNS and CDR2 SASEGT. V lost 10 bases to trimming and J lost 3 bases, with 12 bases between them. This chain's CDR3 is CAIRREDTEAFF. For the CDR3, the DNA is TGTGCCATCCGGAGGGAGGACACTGAAGCTTTCTTT.

This clonotype showed up many times. This chain joins TRBV20-1 and TRBJ1-4; 8 bases line up with TRBD1. The junction had 7 bases not matched to a gene; V was cut back by 0 bases and J by 7 bases. This CDR3 has 15 amino acids. Germline CDR1 DFQATT, CDR2 SNEGSKA (reference sequence). The CDR3 DNA reads TGCAGTGCTAGAGATCCGACAGGGGAAGGTGAAAAACTGTTTTTT. It codes for CSARDPTGEGEKLFF.

The chain joins TRBV10-3 to TRBJ2-1; TRBD1 matches at 10 bases. Germline values: CDR1 ENHRY, CDR2 SYGVKD. V lost 4 bases to trimming and J lost 10 bases; unmatched junction nucleotides: 4. The CDR3 totals 13 residues. CDR3 bases: TGTGCCATCAGTGGGACAGGGGGGGGGGAGCAGTTCTTC. It encodes CAISGTGGGEQFF.

The chain has TRBV9 and TRBJ2-1, with a weak D call TRBD1 (6 bases). V was cut by 0 bases and J by 1 base, with 11 bases left in between. This CDR3 is built from 16 residues. The germline gives CDR1 SGDLS, CDR2 YYNGEE. This CDR3 reads CASSVGGPGSYNEQFF. The DNA for the CDR3 is TGTGCCAGCAGCGTAGGGGGGCCCGGATCCTACAATGAGCAGTTCTTC.

V and J are TRBV25-1 and TRBJ1-1; TRBD1 might be the D (6 bases). Between the trimmed V and J ends, which lost 8 bases and 4 bases, there was a span of 14 bases. CDR1 and CDR2 (germline): MGHDK, SYGVNS. The CDR3 runs to 13 residues. The CDR3 bases are TGTGCCAGCCGGGAGGGAGGGGGCACTGAAGCTTTCTTT. Amino acid sequence: CASREGGGTEAFF.

The J gene is TRBJ1-3, the V gene TRBV12-3 or TRBV12-4; 8 positions match TRBD1. J was trimmed by 2 bases and V by 5 bases; bases with no gene match: 8. The CDR3 spans 16 residues. For the CDR3, the DNA is TGTGCCAGCAGTCCCGGACAGGGCGTTGCTGGAAACACCATATATTTT. Translated, it gives CASSPGQGVAGNTIYF.

This clonotype has only a few counts. This chain links TRBV14 with TRBJ1-2, with D possibly matching TRBD1 (5 bases). Trimming stripped 4 bases from V and 7 bases from J, with 16 bases between. Germline values: CDR1 SGHDN, CDR2 FVKESK. This CDR3 comprises 14 residues. The chain's CDR3 is CASSRTPRVSGYTF. CDR3 nucleotide sequence: TGTGCCAGCAGCCGCACACCCAGGGTTAGTGGCTACACCTTC.

The chain joins TRBV7-2 to TRBJ2-3; TRBD1 aligns across 8 bases. Germline V gene lookup returns CDR1 SGHTA and CDR2 FQGNSA. This CDR3 has 16 residues. V lost 2 bases and J lost 0; bases outside the gene matches: 4. This chain's CDR3 is CASSLRWTGSTDTQYF. In DNA, the CDR3 is TGTGCCAGCAGCTTAAGGTGGACAGGGAGCACAGATACGCAGTATTTT.

This sequence joins TRBV7-2 and TRBJ2-1; 7 bases fit TRBD2. This CDR3 has 12 residues. Trimming removed 6 bases from V and 12 bases from J; junction bases left unmatched: 8. CDR1 and CDR2 from the germline V gene are SGHTA and FQGNSA. CDR3 nucleotides: TGTGCCAGCAGTCGGGACTACGATGGGCAGTTCTTC. It yields the protein CASSRDYDGQFF.

The chain couples TRBV27 to TRBJ2-3; 8 bases match TRBD2. The CDR3 contains 15 residues. CDR1 and CDR2 from the germline V gene are MNHEY and SMNVEV (reference sequence). With V trimmed by 2 bases and J by 5 bases, 6 bases remained unmatched. Here the CDR3 DNA reads TGTGCCAGCAGTTTAGACGGGAGGGCCCTAGATACGCAGTATTTT. Its protein product is CASSLDGRALDTQYF.

This clonotype was found a few times. The chain is built from TRBV25-1 and TRBJ1-3; D is unclear. Trimming cost V 4 bases and J 0 bases, with 10 bases left between them. Germline-derived CDR1 and CDR2 are MGHDK and SYGVNS. The CDR3 covers 15 residues. The CDR3 spells CASSGGAISGNTIYF. DNA of the CDR3: TGTGCCAGCAGTGGTGGTGCTATCTCTGGAAACACCATATATTTT.

This clonotype appeared many times. One end of the junction does not line up with germline, which may come from a read error. The J gene is TRBJ1-6, the V gene TRBV20-1; D remains ambiguous. The CDR3 is made up of 14 amino acids. Germline-derived CDR1 and CDR2 are DFQATT and SNEGSKA (reference sequence). The CDR3 DNA reads as TGCAGTGCGAGAGCATCGGGCTCGAATTCACCCCTCCACTTT. It specifies CSARASGSNSPLHF.

This sequence joins TRBV25-1 and TRBJ2-5; 13 positions match TRBD2. The CDR3 runs to 15 residues. CDR1 is MGHDK, CDR2 SYGVNS, per germline. V gave up 4 bases and J gave up 4 bases; unmatched junction bases: 3. The DNA of the CDR3 is TGTGCCAGCAGTGGGACTAGCGGGAGTCGAGAGACCCAGTACTTC. This gives the protein CASSGTSGSRETQYF.

This clonotype was found a few times. The V and J genes are TRBV6-6 and TRBJ2-3, with TRBD2 matching over 8 bases. V lost 0 bases, J lost 6 bases, and 5 bases stayed unmatched. Looked up from germline, CDR1 is MNHNY and CDR2 is SVGAGI (reference sequence). The CDR3 loop spans 15 amino acids. CDR3 sequence reads: CASSYSGRAGDTQYF. DNA for the CDR3: TGTGCCAGCAGTTACTCCGGGAGGGCCGGGGATACGCAGTATTTT.

The rearrangement joins TRBV20-1 to TRBJ1-4; D remains ambiguous. Germline V gives CDR1 DFQATT, CDR2 SNEGSKA (reference sequence). V lost 2 bases and J lost 2, with 12 bases in between. CDR3 length: 15 residues. CDR3 DNA sequence: TGCAGTGCTAGATCTCAGGCTGGGACTAATGAAAAACTGTTTTTT. Translated, it gives CSARSQAGTNEKLFF.

This clonotype was detected only a few times. Here the CDR3 reads CASSLEPPMWTNEKLFF. In DNA, the CDR3 is TGTGCCAGCAGCTTAGAGCCCCCTATGTGGACAAATGAAAAACTGTTTTTT. The rearrangement links TRBV7-2 to TRBJ1-4; the D gene is possibly TRBD1 (5 bases). Germline V lookup: CDR1 SGHTA, CDR2 FQGNSA. V lost 1 base to trimming and J lost 5 bases, with 17 bases between them. The CDR3 is made up of 17 amino acids.

About this clonotype itself: The germline gene is not matched at one end of the junction; a read error may be the cause. This rearrangement joins TRBV4-2 to TRBJ1-2; D is perhaps TRBD1 (6 bases). Germline CDR1 LGHNA, CDR2 YNFKEQ. This CDR3 is 13 amino acids long. The CDR3 DNA reads TGTGCCAGCAGCCAGGCAGGGGTAGGAGGCTGCACCTTC. Translation gives CASSQAGVGGCTF.